Listed here is a single TCR beta chain. Antigen unknown. As every portion of the isolated RNA was reverse transcribed, the sequencing read expressed TCRB transcripts. Libraries were prepared by immunoSEQ multiplex PCR; TCRdb keeps only in-frame clonotypes and omits some of them. This sample has over 300,000 clones, with around 9.3% found just once. Naive, central memory, regulatory and stem cell-like memory cells within the CD4+ compartment were sorted using CD45RO/CCR7/CD25/CD127/CD95/CD27. The CDR3 contains 18 residues. The germline V gene has CDR1 SGHRS and CDR2 YFSETQ. J gave up 2 bases and V 0 bases, and 10 bases lay outside the gene matches. The data are from a study of beta chain features in type 1 diabetes. Study in general: No patient-donor differences in age, gender, total cells or subset yield.

Study-level points and caveats: These data did not resolve whether HLA type affects TCRB rearrangement. Patients with Type 1 diabetes showed moderately but significantly shorter TCRB CDR3s in all four CD4+ subsets.

The sequence was collected from a man younger than 45 with type 1 diabetes. The chain combines TRBV5-1 with TRBJ2-2, with TRBD2 matching 7 bases. Sequencing was done on a sample of central memory CD4+ T cells from blood. CDR3 in DNA: TGCGCCAGCAGCTTGGCCCCGAGCGGGGCTTACAACACCGGGGAGCTGTTTTTT. The encoded protein is CASSLAPSGAYNTGELFF.